The 19 T cell receptor beta chains below come from one sample, sequenced in a study of vaccination effects on CD4 cells after COVID-19. These receptors' targets are unknown. At the end of 9 to 11 days of culture, CD4+ T cells were isolated. TCRdb's copy holds only in-frame clones and misses some; the assay was immunoSEQ multiplex PCR. The sample holds tens of thousands of clones, more than 60% seen once. Sequenced here: CD4+ T cells from PBMCs cultured without peptide, sampled before COVID-19 vaccination. These receptors all stem from a human donor who had a prior SARS-CoV-2 infection.

The rearrangement uses TRBV12-3 or TRBV12-4 and TRBJ1-6, with D unresolved. The CDR3 runs to 13 residues. The V gene lost 6 bases and the J gene lost 8 bases, with 11 bases spanning the gap. CDR3 sequence reads: CASSIRGDSPLHF. The CDR3, as DNA: TGTGCCAGCAGCATTCGGGGTGATTCACCCCTCCACTTT.

This clone is a singleton in its sample. J is TRBJ2-7 and V is TRBV30; TRBD1 agrees at 8 bases. The V gene's germline CDR1 is GTSNPN and CDR2 SVGIG (reference sequence). Trimming removed 5 bases from V and 5 bases from J; junction bases left unmatched: 2. CDR3 length equals 11 residues. This CDR3 reads CAWGQGDEQYF. In nucleotides, the CDR3 is TGTGCCTGGGGACAGGGTGACGAGCAGTACTTC.

This chain uses TRBV7-3 with TRBJ2-6, with unresolved D. Germline lookup yields CDR1 SGHTA and CDR2 FQGTGA. The CDR3 consists of 16 residues. Deletions cut 1 base from V and 1 base from J, with 8 bases between. The CDR3 loop reads CASSLSHNSGANVLTF. CDR3 coding DNA: TGTGCCAGCAGCTTAAGTCACAATTCTGGGGCCAACGTCCTGACTTTC.

CDR3 amino acids: CASSYFSGGRADTQYF. In DNA, the CDR3 is TGTGCCAGCAGTTACTTCAGCGGGGGGCGGGCAGATACGCAGTATTTT. The chain combines TRBV6-5 with TRBJ2-3; the match to TRBD2 covers 9 bases. The CDR3 sequence is 16 residues long. V lost 1 base and J lost 4; bases outside the gene matches: 6. From germline, CDR1 is MNHEY and CDR2 SVGAGI.

The chain employs TRBV3-1 (or the pseudogene TRBV3-2) and TRBJ1-6; no reliable D call. Germline V CDR1 and CDR2: LGHDT, YNNKEL (reference sequence). The CDR3 has 13 amino acids. V was pared by 1 base and J by 8 bases, with 6 bases between. The CDR3 spells CASSQAEYSPLHF. CDR3 nucleotides: TGTGCCAGCAGCCAAGCGGAGTATTCACCCCTCCACTTT.

CDR3 in DNA: TGTGCCTGGAGCCTGGACAGGTACACTGAAGCTTTCTTT. Protein product: CAWSLDRYTEAFF. The V and J genes are TRBV30 and TRBJ1-1; 7 bases map to TRBD1. J was trimmed by 3 bases and V by 3 bases; bases with no gene match: 4. The germline CDR1 and CDR2 sequences are GTSNPN and SVGIG (reference sequence). CDR3 size: 13 residues.

The genes are TRBV28 and TRBJ2-3; 7 positions agree with TRBD2. The CDR3 is made up of 17 amino acids. Germline values: CDR1 MDHEN, CDR2 SYDVKM. V trimming: 5 bases; J trimming: 0 bases; junction bases outside the gene matches: 11. The CDR3 DNA sequence: TGTGCCAGCAGTCCCCCGGGGAGCGGGGCTAGCACAGATACGCAGTATTTT. As protein: CASSPPGSGASTDTQYF.

The chain employs TRBV6-5 and TRBJ2-1; D is possibly TRBD2 (6 bases). Germline CDR1 reads MNHEY; CDR2 reads SVGAGI. Trimming took off 7 bases at V and 6 bases at J, with 13 bases between the two ends. There are 13 residues in the CDR3. CDR3 sequence: CASKAPGVNEQFF. The CDR3 coding sequence is TGTGCCAGCAAGGCGCCGGGGGTCAATGAGCAGTTCTTC.

This clone was detected only once. V and J are TRBV5-1 and TRBJ2-1; 8 bases line up with TRBD2. CDR3 length: 20 residues. V lost 3 bases, J lost 0 bases, and 17 bases stayed unmatched. Germline V CDR1 and CDR2: SGHRS, YFSETQ. CDR3 DNA sequence: TGCGCCAGCAGCTCGCGAAACTCTCTCATAGCGGGGAGCTCCTACAATGAGCAGTTCTTC. Translation: CASSSRNSLIAGSSYNEQFF. The variable domain in full, completed from reference TRBV5-1 and TRBJ2-1, reads KAGVTQTPRYLIKTRGQQVTLSCSPISGHRSVSWYQQTPGQGLQFLFEYFSETQRNKGNFPGRFSGRQFSNSRSEMNVSTLELGDSALYLCASSSRNSLIAGSSYNEQFFGPGTRLTVL.

The table lists this clone with a count of one. This rearrangement joins TRBV19 to TRBJ2-4, with no clear D. Trimming removed 3 bases from V and 4 bases from J, with 10 bases in between. The CDR3 is made up of 14 amino acids. Germline V gene lookup returns CDR1 LNHDA and CDR2 SQIVND (reference sequence). The CDR3 sequence is CASSIVAGKNIQYF. In nucleotides, the CDR3 is TGTGCCAGTAGTATTGTGGCCGGGAAAAACATTCAGTACTTC.

The gene calls are TRBV6-5 and TRBJ2-7; weak D call: TRBD2 (6 bases). The V gene lost 9 bases and the J gene lost 2 bases, with 17 bases spanning the gap. Germline V gene sequence: CDR1 MNHEY, CDR2 SVGAGI. This CDR3 contains 14 residues. The CDR3, as DNA: TGTGCCAGTAGCTTGGGACTCCATACCTACGAGCAGTACTTC. Protein sequence: CASSLGLHTYEQYF.

CDR3 residues: CACEFNRAEGYTF. CDR3 nucleotides: TGTGCCTGCGAATTTAACAGGGCGGAGGGCTACACCTTC. The V gene is TRBV30, the J gene TRBJ1-2, with D maybe TRBD1 (6 bases). Germline V gene sequence: CDR1 GTSNPN, CDR2 SVGIG (reference sequence). The V gene lost 6 bases and the J gene lost 8 bases, with 19 bases spanning the gap. The CDR3 is made up of 13 amino acids.

This clone has more than one count but fewer than ten. The chain is built from TRBV25-1 and TRBJ2-1, with 7 nucleotides matching TRBD1. Germline CDR1 and CDR2: MGHDK and SYGVNS. Unmatched junction bases numbered 2, after V lost 6 bases and J lost 3 bases. CDR3 length: 13 amino acids. Written as DNA, the CDR3 is TGTGCCAGCAGCCGGGACAGCTACAATGAGCAGTTCTTC. Its protein product is CASSRDSYNEQFF.

This clone was seen more than once but under ten times. The chain combines TRBV5-1 with TRBJ1-1, with TRBD1 matching over 7 bases. With V trimmed by 0 bases and J by 2 bases, 4 bases remained unmatched. Germline V CDR1 and CDR2: SGHRS, YFSETQ. CDR3 size: 15 residues. In DNA, the CDR3 is TGCGCCAGCAGCTTGGAGGGGGCCCGAAACACTGAAGCTTTCTTT. Translating it yields CASSLEGARNTEAFF.

The chain employs TRBV15 and TRBJ2-1; D is possibly TRBD2 (6 bases). V was trimmed by 0 bases and J by 12 bases, leaving 9 bases between them. From germline, CDR1 is LNHNV and CDR2 YYDKDF (reference sequence). CDR3 length equals 12 residues. The CDR3 nucleotides read TGTGCCACCAGCAGAGATCCCGGGAGGCAGTTCTTC. It codes for CATSRDPGRQFF.

J is TRBJ2-3 and V is TRBV7-9, with 11 bases matching TRBD2. The germline V gene encodes CDR1 SEHNR and CDR2 FQNEAQ (reference sequence). V was clipped by 5 bases and J by 4 bases; unmatched bases: 5. The CDR3 is 15 amino acids. The CDR3 spells CASSPRLAGPDTQYF. DNA for the CDR3: TGTGCCAGCAGCCCTCGACTAGCGGGACCAGATACGCAGTATTTT. Complete variable domain (other parts from reference TRBV7-9 and TRBJ2-3): DTGVSQNPRHKITKRGQNVTFRCDPISEHNRLYWYRQTLGQGPEFLTYFQNEAQLEKSRLLSDRFSAERPKGSFSTLEIQRTEQGDSAMYLCASSPRLAGPDTQYFGPGTRLTVL.

Only a few counts were recorded for this clone. This chain uses TRBV4-1 with TRBJ2-2; 10 nucleotides agree with TRBD2. V was clipped by 1 base and J by 5 bases; unmatched bases: 4. There are 16 residues in the CDR3. Per germline, CDR1 MGHRA and CDR2 YSYEKL. The CDR3 protein is CASSQASGGETGELFF. CDR3 nucleotide sequence: TGCGCCAGCAGCCAAGCTAGCGGGGGCGAGACCGGGGAGCTGTTTTTT.

The V gene is TRBV6-4, the J gene TRBJ1-5; D gene ambiguous. Germline V gene lookup returns CDR1 MRHNA and CDR2 SNTAGT. Trimming removed 5 bases at V and 0 bases at J, with 11 bases between. The CDR3 totals 15 residues. CDR3 in DNA: TGTGCCAGCAGTTATAGGACGTATAGCAATCAGCCCCAGCATTTT. It specifies CASSYRTYSNQPQHF.

The CDR3: CAKTGGVGGCHEQYF. The CDR3 DNA reads TGCGCCAAGACGGGAGGAGTGGGGGGCTGCCACGAGCAGTACTTC. This rearrangement joins TRBV10-1 to TRBJ2-7, with TRBD2 as a possible D gene (7 bases). The germline CDR1 and CDR2 sequences are WNHNN and SYGVQD (reference sequence). This CDR3 contains 15 residues. V dropped 10 bases and J dropped 5 bases, with 24 bases sitting between them.